This T cell receptor (beta chain) was sequenced for a study of T-cell memory formation after mild COVID-19. Researchers used 5'RACE with constant-segment primers to make TCR alpha and TCR beta cDNA libraries that carry sample barcodes and UMIs. TCRdb reanalysed the 5' RACE reads using MiXCR and keeps one entry per CDR3 protein. Counted here are about 420,000 distinct CDR3 sequences, 20% to 25% occurring once; the ten biggest clones make up around 14%. Per the germline V gene, CDR1 is SEHNR and CDR2 is FQNEAQ (reference sequence). The V gene lost 5 bases and the J gene lost 12 bases, with 10 bases spanning the gap. The CDR3 sequence is 10 residues long.

The chain employs TRBV7-9 and TRBJ1-2, with unresolved D. The source is an adult woman who had mild COVID-19 (a few samples of this study predate the infection). Cell type and time point are not known. The sample was PBMCs or a T cell subset sorted from them (not recorded which). The CDR3 nucleotides read TGTGCCAGCAGCCCTGCTGAAGACACCTTC. It encodes CASSPAEDTF. The entire variable domain, with the rest obtained from reference TRBV7-9 and TRBJ1-2, is as follows: DTGVSQNPRHKITKRGQNVTFRCDPISEHNRLYWYRQTLGQGPEFLTYFQNEAQLEKSRLLSDRFSAERPKGSFSTLEIQRTEQGDSAMYLCASSPAEDTFGSGTRLTVV.